This T cell receptor (beta chain) was profiled in a study of cytomegalovirus exposure and HLA in healthy donors. Overall study findings and caveats: Differences between HLA loci emerged in a later analysis of TCR association rates, with DRB1 most and HLA-C fewest.

Details on this clone: What it binds is unknown.

CDR3 length: 14 residues. Trimming pared 6 bases from V and 1 base from J, leaving 13 bases between. The germline V gene has CDR1 SGHKS and CDR2 YYEKEE (reference sequence). PCR amplification relied on 60 Vbeta primers (plus 13 Jbeta primers). Assay: immunoSEQ multiplex PCR; the TCRdb copy retains only in-frame clones and omits some. The profile covers roughly 190,000 clones, with around 83% appearing a single time and less than 1.1% taken by the ten largest. The genes are TRBV5-5 and TRBJ1-1; D is undetermined. The receptor was isolated from a woman aged 40-49 years in good health and CMV-seronegative. Sequenced sample: PBMCs. The CDR3 reads CASTPSLGNTEAFF. DNA for the CDR3: TGTGCCAGCACCCCAAGCCTAGGGAACACTGAAGCTTTCTTT.